The present TCR beta chain was sequenced within a study of OX40 agonist ivuxolimab in advanced cancers. Study at large: Three patients, one with hepatocellular carcinoma and two with cutaneous melanoma, achieved partial responses.

The repertoire was sequenced with immunoSEQ multiplex PCR; TCRdb's copy has only in-frame clones and lacks some. The sample contains 50,000 to 70,000 clones, roughly nine tenths of which appear only once. V gave up 3 bases and J gave up 3 bases, with 8 bases separating them. Germline V gives CDR1 MNHEY, CDR2 SMNVEV (reference sequence). The CDR3 is 13 residues long. This TCR was sampled from an adult with an advanced solid tumor such as melanoma, head and neck, liver or kidney cancer. Sequences were derived from CD4+ or CD8+ T cells sorted from blood, sampled in a trial of the OX40 agonist ivuxolimab. The chain links TRBV27 to TRBJ1-1; D gene ambiguous. CDR3 DNA: TGTGCCAGCAGTTTTGTCGGGGACACTGAAGCTTTCTTT. The encoded protein is CASSFVGDTEAFF.